This T cell receptor (beta chain) was profiled in a study of PD-L1 blockade in urothelial cancer. Overall study context: Patients began atezolizumab, 1,200 mg intravenously every 3 weeks, in the mid-2010s.

Time point indicated: pretreatment peripheral blood. Sequencing was performed with immunoSEQ multiplex PCR; in TCRdb, only in-frame clones are kept and a portion is missing. The sample has about 130,000 clones; less than 85% are singletons. CDR1 is SGHNT, CDR2 YYREEE, per germline (reference sequence). Losses at the gene ends were 5 bases for V and 7 bases for J; bases not matched to a gene: 9. This CDR3 region has 16 residues. The receptor was isolated from a man in his forties or fifties with urothelial cancer. The chain couples TRBV5-4 to TRBJ1-6; 10 nucleotides agree with TRBD1. The sample in question was PBMCs, obtained around atezolizumab (anti-PD-L1) treatment. CDR3 coding DNA: TGTGCCAGCAGTGGAGGGACAGGGGCGGGAAATTCACCCCTCCACTTT. It is translated as CASSGGTGAGNSPLHF. The whole variable domain, filled in from reference TRBV5-4 and TRBJ1-6, reads ETGVTQSPTHLIKTRGQQVTLRCSSQSGHNTVSWYQQALGQGPQFIFQYYREEENGRGNFPPRFSGLQFPNYSSELNVNALELDDSALYLCASSGGTGAGNSPLHFGNGTRLTVT.